This T cell receptor (beta chain) comes out of a study of STAT5B mutations in CD4+ large granular lymphocyte leukemia. For this clone: What it binds is unknown.

The assay was run at survey level. In the authors' workflow: The detection floor for productive clonotype frequency was 2.59 x 10-5. Generated by immunoSEQ multiplex PCR, the TCRdb table keeps only in-frame clones and is missing some. That table furnishes V, J and clone size, whereas the DNA furnished D and trimming. This sample has 23,000 or so clones, with more than 70% found just once. Study-wide points: Without putative leukemic clones, patient CD4-sorted repertoires remained more clonal than healthy CD4+ repertoires. Top patient clones used TRBV06 genes more often: 8/27 versus 2/35 in controls.

CDR1 is SGHAT, CDR2 FQNNGV, per germline. The CDR3 totals 15 residues. The V gene lost 1 base and the J gene lost 4 bases, with 13 bases spanning the gap. Sequences were obtained from CD4+ T cells from blood buffy coats. The genes are TRBV11-2 and TRBJ1-2; D not certain. The receptor comes from a human donor in good health. Here the CDR3 reads CASSLVSGALYGYTF. The CDR3 coding sequence is TGTGCCAGCAGCTTAGTATCTGGAGCTCTCTATGGCTACACCTTC.